The rows below give T cell receptor beta chains drawn from one sample of a study of T cells in Graves' hyperthyroidism and ophthalmopathy. TCRdb used MiXCR to reprocess the multiplex PCR reads, holding one entry per CDR3 protein. This sample has hundreds of thousands of distinct CDR3 sequences, with 15% to 20% found just once. The sample taken for sequencing was blood. These receptor sequences come from a woman under 30 with Graves' ophthalmopathy. The CDR3 runs from the conserved cysteine through the conserved F or W. A D gene is named only where the DNA matches it firmly. Clone size is shown for a subset of rows, as once, few, many or a class of expanded clone.

>TRBJ2-3|few|TRBV9|TRBD1
TGTGCCAGCAGCGTATTAGGACAGGGCCGCACAGATACGCAGTATTTT
CASSVLGQGRTDTQYF
>TRBJ2-5|many|TRBV28|NA
TGTGCCAGCAGTTTGGTCCAAGAGACCCAGTACTTC
CASSLVQETQYF
>TRBJ2-2|many|TRBV7-3|TRBD2
TGTGCCAGCAGCCCGACGGGGGGCGGGGAGCTGTTTTTT
CASSPTGGGELFF
>TRBJ2-1|many|TRBV5-1|NA
TGCGCCAGCAGCTTGGTCCCTTATGAACCCTCGATTGAGCAGTTCTTC
CASSLVPYEPSIEQFF
>TRBJ2-7|many|TRBV4-1|NA
TGCGCCAGCAGCCAAGTTAAGCAGGGGGGCGAGCAGTACTTC
CASSQVKQGGEQYF
>TRBJ2-3|NA|TRBV19|TRBD2
TGTGCCAGTAGTATCGCGGGGAATAGCGGGAGGGCCTTTGGAGATACGCAGTATTTT
CASSIAGNSGRAFGDTQYF
>TRBJ1-2|many|TRBV29-1|NA
TGCAGCGTTGAGGGGGGGATCCCTCTGTACGGCTACACCTTC
CSVEGGIPLYGYTF
>TRBJ1-1|many|TRBV10-2|NA
TGCGCCAGCACTTTCGGACAGAGTAACACTGAAGCTTTCTTT
CASTFGQSNTEAFF
>TRBJ2-7|many|TRBV6-1|TRBD1
TGTGCCAGCAACTTTGACAGGGCCTACGAGCAGTACTTC
CASNFDRAYEQYF
>TRBJ2-5|few|TRBV2|TRBD2
TGTGCCAGCAGCTGGACTAGCGGGGAGACCCAGTACTTC
CASSWTSGETQYF
>TRBJ2-1|many|TRBV29-1|NA
TGCAGCGTTGGCTACAGGGCTGTGGGCAATGAGCAGTTCTTC
CSVGYRAVGNEQFF
>TRBJ2-3|many|TRBV3-1|TRBD2
TGTGCCAGCAGCCCGGGACTAGATAGGGCAGATACGCAGTATTTT
CASSPGLDRADTQYF
>TRBJ2-4|few|TRBV14|NA
TGTGCCAGCAGCCAAGAGGGGAGGACGGTAAACATTCAGTACTTC
CASSQEGRTVNIQYF
>TRBJ2-7|many|TRBV28|NA
TGTGCCAGCAGGCCGCTCGGCTACGAGCAGTACTTC
CASRPLGYEQYF
>TRBJ1-2|many|TRBV27|TRBD1
TGTGCCAGCAGTTTGTTCGGACAGGATGACTACTATGGCTACACCTTC
CASSLFGQDDYYGYTF
>TRBJ1-2|many|TRBV28|TRBD1
TGTGCCAGCAGTACAGACCGGACAGGGGCACGGGGCTACACCTTC
CASSTDRTGARGYTF
>TRBJ2-1|many|TRBV6-5|NA
TGTGCCAGCAGTTACTCGCATAGCGAGCAGTTCTTC
CASSYSHSEQFF
>TRBJ1-6|many|TRBV28|NA
TGTGCCAGCAGTTTAGGGAGAGGAAGCTCCTATAATTCACCCCTCCACTTT
CASSLGRGSSYNSPLHF
>TRBJ1-1|many|TRBV3-1|NA
TGTGCCAGCAGCCCCTACCAGCCTAACACTGAAGCTTTCTTT
CASSPYQPNTEAFF
>TRBJ2-7|many|TRBV6-1|NA
TGTGCCAGCAGTGAACGGTCTGCCTACGAGCAGTACTTC
CASSERSAYEQYF
>TRBJ2-6|few|TRBV29-1|NA
TGCAGCGTTGAAGACAGGGGGGTGAGCTCTGGGGCCAACGTCCTGACTTTC
CSVEDRGVSSGANVLTF
>TRBJ2-1|NA|TRBV6-5|TRBD2
TGTGCCAGCAGTTACTCGGGACTAGCCAGTGAGCAGTTCTTC
CASSYSGLASEQFF
>TRBJ2-2|many|TRBV3-1|NA
TGTGCCAGCAGCCAAGGTTCGGGGAGCGGTTCCGGGGAGCTGTTTTTT
CASSQGSGSGSGELFF
>TRBJ1-3|few|TRBV28|NA
TGTGCCAGCAGTCCGACTCCCGTCTTCTCTGGAAACACCATATATTTT
CASSPTPVFSGNTIYF
>TRBJ1-5|many|TRBV27|NA
TGTGCCAGCAGTCCGTACTATAGCAATCAGCCCCAGCATTTT
CASSPYYSNQPQHF
>TRBJ2-7|once|TRBV20-1|NA
TGCAGTGCTAGGGAGGGGTCGGCCACCATCTACGAGCAGTACTTC
CSAREGSATIYEQYF
>TRBJ2-3|many|TRBV18|TRBD2
TGTGCCAGCTCCCTGGTGACTAGCGGGGGGACTAGCACAGATACGCAGTATTTT
CASSLVTSGGTSTDTQYF
>TRBJ2-7|many|TRBV28|TRBD1
TGTGCCAGCAGTCCCCAGGACAGGGCCCGCTCCGAGCAGTACTTC
CASSPQDRARSEQYF
>TRBJ1-2|many|TRBV27|NA
TGTGCCAGCAGTTTAAGGGCAGGATGGGGCTATGGCTACACCTTC
CASSLRAGWGYGYTF
>TRBJ1-1|many|TRBV25-1|NA
TGTGCCAGCAGTGAAAGGGGGATCCTGGGAGGGAACACTGAAGCTTTCTTT
CASSERGILGGNTEAFF
>TRBJ2-7|NA|TRBV11-2|NA
TGTGCCAGCAGCTTCCAGAGGGGCGTAATAGGCGAGCAGTACTTC
CASSFQRGVIGEQYF
>TRBJ2-5|many|TRBV6-2/TRBV6-3|NA
TGTGCCACCAGATGGACAACCCAAGAGACCCAGTACTTC
CATRWTTQETQYF
>TRBJ2-2|few|TRBV5-8|NA
TGTGCCGGAGGCGGTGCGAACACCGGGGAGCTGTTTTTT
CAGGGANTGELFF
>TRBJ2-6|many|TRBV30|NA
TGTGCCTGGAACGCGGTCTCTGGGGCCAACGTCCTGACTTTC
CAWNAVSGANVLTF
>TRBJ2-7|many|TRBV12-3/TRBV12-4|NA
TGTGCCAGCAACGAAGGGGGGAATGAGAACGAGCAGTACTTC
CASNEGGNENEQYF
>TRBJ2-5|many|TRBV3-1|TRBD2
TGTGCCAGCGGACCGAGCGGGGGAGGGGAGACCCAGTACTTC
CASGPSGGGETQYF
>TRBJ2-7|NA|TRBV27|TRBD2
TGTGCCAGCAGTCCCGGACTAGCGGGAGGCTCCGAGCAGTACTTC
CASSPGLAGGSEQYF
>TRBJ1-1|many|TRBV4-2|NA
TGTGCCAGCAGCCAAGAAAGGGGACGGGACACTGAAGCTTTCTTT
CASSQERGRDTEAFF
>TRBJ2-7|few|TRBV15|TRBD2
TGTGCCACCAGCAGAGGAGCGGGAGGTTCCTACGAGCAGTACTTC
CATSRGAGGSYEQYF
>TRBJ2-5|many|TRBV24-1|NA
TGTGCCACCAGTGCAGGAGGGGTGGAGACCCAGTACTTC
CATSAGGVETQYF
>TRBJ2-1|many|TRBV4-1|NA
TGCGCCAGCAGCCAAGCGATTTGGGCAGGGGACAATGAGCAGTTCTTC
CASSQAIWAGDNEQFF
>TRBJ2-1|NA|TRBV29-1|TRBD2
TGCAGCGTTGCTCCGACCGGGACTAGCGGGAGGTATGAGCAGTTCTTC
CSVAPTGTSGRYEQFF
>TRBJ2-1|many|TRBV20-1|TRBD2
TGCAGTGCCCCTATGGGTGCTAGCGGGAGGCAGAGCTCCTACAATGAGCAGTTCTTC
CSAPMGASGRQSSYNEQFF
>TRBJ1-4|many|TRBV20-1|NA
TGCAGTGCTAGAGATCCAAACCGGTCCCTTAATGAAAAACTGTTTTTT
CSARDPNRSLNEKLFF
>TRBJ2-1|few|TRBV13|NA
TGTGCCAGCAGCTTAGAGCCTAGCTCCTACAATGAGCAGTTCTTC
CASSLEPSSYNEQFF
>TRBJ2-3|many|TRBV20-1|NA
TGCAGTGCTAGAGATTCCGGGACTCCTACAGATACGCAGTATTTT
CSARDSGTPTDTQYF
>TRBJ2-6|few|TRBV11-3|NA
TGTGCCTGCAGCTTAAATAGGGCCAACGTCCTGACTTTC
CACSLNRANVLTF
>TRBJ2-1|many|TRBV20-1|NA
TGCAGTGCTAGGGATCCCACGAGCTCCTACAATGAGCAGTTCTTC
CSARDPTSSYNEQFF
>TRBJ1-1|many|TRBV28|NA
TGTGCCAGCTCCTTATGGGGGTCTCCAACTGAAGCTTTCTTT
CASSLWGSPTEAFF
>TRBJ2-7|many|TRBV6-1|TRBD2
TGTGCCAGCAGTTATGGACTAGCGGGTTACGAGCAGTACTTC
CASSYGLAGYEQYF
>TRBJ2-7|many|TRBV28|TRBD2
TGTGCCAGCAGTTTACCCCAAGTCGGGGGGGTGTACTCGGGCGAGCAGTACTTC
CASSLPQVGGVYSGEQYF
>TRBJ2-6|many|TRBV6-5|NA
TGTGCCAGCAGTTACGAACCGGGCGGGGCCAACGTCCTGACTTTC
CASSYEPGGANVLTF
>TRBJ2-7|many|TRBV9|NA
TGTGCCAGCAGCGTAGGGAGCGGAGACTCCTACGAGCAGTACTTC
CASSVGSGDSYEQYF
>TRBJ2-7|many|TRBV6-1|TRBD2
TGTGCCAGCAGTGAAGGACGTAGCGGGAGTTACGAGCAGTACTTC
CASSEGRSGSYEQYF
>TRBJ1-2|NA|TRBV5-1|TRBD1
TGCGCCAGCAGCCTCCGGGGACAGGGGGCGTCTGACTACACCTTC
CASSLRGQGASDYTF